Shown below are 24 T cell receptor beta chains from a single sample sequenced in a study of T cells after yellow fever vaccination. A single record per CDR3 protein comes from TCRdb applying MiXCR to the 5' RACE reads. The sample includes some 560,000 distinct CDR3 sequences, roughly 21% of them seen just once. Specimen: PBMCs, collected 15 days after the yellow fever booster vaccination. All receptors come from a man aged 25 to 45 who received the YFV17D yellow fever vaccine.

The chain uses TRBV20-1 and TRBJ2-1, with D unclear. The CDR3 has 15 amino acids. Trimming left V 5 bases short and J 0 bases short, with 14 bases between. The germline V gene encodes CDR1 DFQATT and CDR2 SNEGSKA (reference sequence). The DNA of the CDR3 is TGCAGTGCTCCCCCCCCGTCGAGCTCCTACAATGAGCAGTTCTTC. Protein sequence: CSAPPPSSSYNEQFF.

This clonotype was seen only a few times. V and J are TRBV12-3 or TRBV12-4 and TRBJ2-5; 8 bases align to TRBD2. V shed 0 bases and J 6 bases; nucleotides not matched to a gene: 6. This CDR3 is built from 15 residues. The CDR3 spells CASSLAERERKTQYF. CDR3 nucleotide sequence: TGTGCCAGCAGTTTAGCGGAGCGGGAGCGGAAGACCCAGTACTTC.

This clonotype has only a few counts. The V gene is TRBV6-2 or TRBV6-3, the J gene TRBJ2-1; D is unclear. The CDR3 is 15 residues long. V was clipped by 3 bases and J by 3 bases, with 12 bases between them. The germline V gene has CDR1 MNHEY and CDR2 SVGEGT. This chain's CDR3 is CASSYSRRNYNEQFF. The CDR3, as DNA: TGTGCCAGCAGTTATTCTCGGAGAAACTACAATGAGCAGTTCTTC.

The chain carries TRBV6-2 or TRBV6-3 and TRBJ1-5; D ambiguous. Germline assignment: CDR1 MNHEY and CDR2 SVGEGT. Trimming stripped 2 bases from V and 3 bases from J, with 20 bases between. The CDR3 has 18 amino acids. The CDR3 DNA sequence: TGTGCCAGCAGTTACCGGACTGGAACTTTTTCACCCAATCAGCCCCAGCATTTT. Translation: CASSYRTGTFSPNQPQHF.

This sequence joins TRBV3-1 and TRBJ2-7, with 9 bases lining up with TRBD1. The J segment lost 4 bases and the V segment lost 9 bases, leaving 22 bases of the junction unmatched. CDR3 length equals 18 residues. Germline V gene lookup returns CDR1 LGHDT and CDR2 YNNKEL (reference sequence). The CDR3: CARRFLRTGEGARYEQYF. The DNA of the CDR3 is TGTGCCAGAAGATTCCTCCGGACAGGGGAGGGAGCGAGGTACGAGCAGTACTTC.

This chain uses TRBV20-1 with TRBJ2-3, with D possibly matching TRBD2 (5 bases). Looked up from germline, CDR1 is DFQATT and CDR2 is SNEGSKA (reference sequence). With 6 bases removed from V and 8 bases from J, the gap between germline ends came to 15 bases. This CDR3 region has 12 residues. Here the CDR3 DNA reads TGCAGTGCCCCCACGGGGTCATCTACGCAGTATTTT. This sequence encodes CSAPTGSSTQYF.

This clonotype showed up just a few times. The V gene is TRBV3-1, the J gene TRBJ2-6, with D maybe TRBD1 (5 bases). CDR3 size: 15 residues. Trimming removed 3 bases from V and 0 bases from J, with 6 bases in between. Germline V gene data show CDR1 as LGHDT and CDR2 as YNNKEL (reference sequence). This CDR3 reads CASSQDTSGANVLTF. CDR3 DNA: TGTGCCAGCAGCCAGGACACCTCTGGGGCCAACGTCCTGACTTTC.

The sample holds a few counts of this clonotype. J is TRBJ2-7 and V is TRBV20-1; no reliable D call. Trimming left V 0 bases short and J 0 bases short, with 6 bases between. This CDR3 contains 13 residues. Germline V lookup: CDR1 DFQATT, CDR2 SNEGSKA (reference sequence). The CDR3 reads CSARDSTSYEQYF. As DNA, the CDR3 is TGCAGTGCTAGAGATAGTACCTCCTACGAGCAGTACTTC.

Details on this clonotype: The junction shows a germline mismatch at one end, possibly a read error. This chain links TRBV10-2 with TRBJ1-2, with 9 bases aligning to TRBD1. The CDR3 is made up of 13 amino acids. CDR1 and CDR2 (germline): WSHSY, SAAADI. CDR3 in DNA: TGCGCCAGCATTGAGACAGGGGGGTATGGCTACACCTTC. This translates into CASIETGGYGYTF.

V usage is TRBV6-5 and J usage is TRBJ2-4; possibly TRBD1 for D (5 bases). CDR3 size: 15 residues. Between the trimmed V and J ends, which lost 0 bases and 8 bases, there was a span of 14 bases. Germline CDR1 is MNHEY and CDR2 is SVGAGI. CDR3 amino acids: CASSYSLQGWDIQYF. The CDR3, as DNA: TGTGCCAGCAGTTACTCGCTCCAGGGCTGGGACATTCAGTACTTC.

This clonotype turned up a few times. V and J are TRBV15 and TRBJ2-3; 8 bases are a match to TRBD2. Trimming removed 4 bases from V and 4 bases from J; junction bases left unmatched: 10. The germline V gene has CDR1 LNHNV and CDR2 YYDKDF (reference sequence). This CDR3 has 16 residues. CDR3 bases: TGTGCCACCAGCACTCCAAAGCGGGAGCGGCCAGATACGCAGTATTTT. It encodes CATSTPKRERPDTQYF.

This clonotype appeared a few times. This sequence joins TRBV20-1 and TRBJ2-7, with D tentatively TRBD1 or TRBD2 (6 bases each). The CDR3 extends over 15 amino acids. Germline V gene data show CDR1 as DFQATT and CDR2 as SNEGSKA (reference sequence). V lost 0 bases to trimming and J lost 4 bases, with 16 bases between them. This CDR3 reads CSARDLPGAPYEQYF. The CDR3 DNA follows: TGCAGTGCTAGAGATCTACCGGGGGCCCCTTACGAGCAGTACTTC.

The chain employs TRBV25-1 and TRBJ2-7; a possible D gene is TRBD2 (5 bases). Deletions cut 4 bases from V and 3 bases from J, with 25 bases between. Germline V lookup: CDR1 MGHDK, CDR2 SYGVNS. The CDR3 totals 18 residues. CDR3 sequence reads: CASSVAPQRERLRYEQYF. DNA for the CDR3: TGTGCCAGCAGTGTGGCACCACAAAGGGAGCGGCTCCGCTACGAGCAGTACTTC.

The chain has TRBV6-1 and TRBJ2-7; possibly TRBD2 for D (6 bases). CDR1 and CDR2 (germline): MNHNS, SASEGT. CDR3 length: 14 residues. V gave up 5 bases and J gave up 6 bases, with 17 bases separating them. The CDR3 region is CASSRLGMGGEQYF. CDR3 sequence (DNA): TGTGCCAGCAGTCGACTAGGCATGGGGGGCGAGCAGTACTTC.

V usage is TRBV5-8 and J usage is TRBJ1-1; D uncertain. CDR1 and CDR2 (germline): SGHTS, YDEGEE. The CDR3 runs to 15 residues. Trimming left V 4 bases short and J 0 bases short, with 13 bases between. The DNA of the CDR3 is TGTGCCAGCAGCGTTTCACACGGATTGAACACTGAAGCTTTCTTT. It codes for CASSVSHGLNTEAFF.

The chain joins TRBV7-9 to TRBJ1-4, with unresolved D. CDR1 is SEHNR and CDR2 is FQNEAQ in the germline V gene (reference sequence). The CDR3 extends over 15 amino acids. V lost 2 bases, J lost 0 bases, and 7 bases lay in between. The CDR3 loop is CASSLIRATNEKLFF. The CDR3 DNA reads as TGTGCCAGCAGCTTAATAAGGGCAACTAATGAAAAACTGTTTTTT.

This chain links TRBV20-1 with TRBJ2-7, with D possibly called TRBD1 or TRBD2 (5 bases each). The CDR3 extends over 14 amino acids. Germline V lookup: CDR1 DFQATT, CDR2 SNEGSKA (reference sequence). V was shortened by 1 base and J by 6 bases, with 16 bases between the two germline ends. The CDR3 nucleotides read TGCAGTGCTAGAGGGGGGAGTAGCGTCCCCGAGCAGTACTTC. This gives the protein CSARGGSSVPEQYF.

The chain carries TRBV20-1 and TRBJ2-3; TRBD2 matches at 9 bases. This CDR3 region has 16 residues. Germline CDR1 is DFQATT and CDR2 is SNEGSKA (reference sequence). Germline trimming cut 3 bases from V and 2 bases from J; bases unmatched to any gene: 9. CDR3 DNA: TGCAGTGCTAGGGGCGGGAGGGCCGAGGACACAGATACGCAGTATTTT. Translation gives CSARGGRAEDTDTQYF.

The chain combines TRBV4-3 with TRBJ2-3; D may match TRBD1 or TRBD2 (5 bases each). The germline V gene encodes CDR1 LGHNA and CDR2 YSLEER. This CDR3 contains 15 residues. Between the trimmed V and J ends, which lost 1 base and 3 bases, there was a span of 11 bases. CDR3 sequence: CASSQGTPGTDTQYF. The CDR3 nucleotides read TGCGCCAGCAGCCAAGGGACACCGGGGACAGATACGCAGTATTTT.

This clonotype showed up many times. The genes are TRBV7-2 and TRBJ2-7; D assignment may be TRBD1 or TRBD2 (5 bases each). The CDR3 length is 13 residues. Trimming took off 6 bases at V and 7 bases at J, with 16 bases between the two ends. Germline V CDR1 and CDR2: SGHTA, FQGNSA. CDR3 amino acids: CASRSLDEGEQYF. The DNA of the CDR3 is TGTGCCAGCAGATCCCTCGACGAGGGGGAGCAGTACTTC.

The rearrangement links TRBV20-1 to TRBJ2-1; 10 bases fit TRBD2. V was clipped by 1 base and J by 5 bases; unmatched bases: 11. From germline, CDR1 is DFQATT and CDR2 SNEGSKA (reference sequence). The CDR3 sequence is 17 residues long. CDR3 in DNA: TGCAGTGCTAGAGTCCTTTCCCCGGGACTAGCGAACAATGAGCAGTTCTTC. Residues: CSARVLSPGLANNEQFF.

This clonotype appeared a few times. This chain uses TRBV5-6 with TRBJ2-3; no definite D call. The CDR3 extends over 13 amino acids. Germline loops: CDR1 SGHDT, CDR2 YYEEEE. Trimming removed 3 bases from V and 3 bases from J, with 8 bases in between. The CDR3 bases are TGTGCCAGCAGCTGGACCGCGACAGATACGCAGTATTTT. It codes for CASSWTATDTQYF. Full variable domain (rest looked up from reference TRBV5-6 and TRBJ2-3): DAGVTQSPTHLIKTRGQQVTLRCSPKSGHDTVSWYQQALGQGPQFIFQYYEEEERQRGNFPDRFSGHQFPNYSSELNVNALLLGDSALYLCASSWTATDTQYFGPGTRLTVL.

The chain employs TRBV5-6 and TRBJ2-3, with D possibly matching TRBD2 (5 bases). Per germline, CDR1 SGHDT and CDR2 YYEEEE. This CDR3 has 15 residues. Deletions cut 0 bases from V and 3 bases from J, with 11 bases between. The CDR3 spells CASSLDVGETDTQYF. The CDR3 nucleotides read TGTGCCAGCAGCTTGGACGTGGGAGAAACAGATACGCAGTATTTT.

The chain uses TRBV3-1 and TRBJ2-5; D could derive from TRBD1 or TRBD2 (5 bases each). The germline CDR1 and CDR2 sequences are LGHDT and YNNKEL (reference sequence). V was clipped by 1 base and J by 5 bases, with 17 bases between them. This CDR3 is 16 amino acids long. CDR3 nucleotides: TGTGCCAGCAGCCAAGGGTTGGGTGGGGGTTTGGAGACCCAGTACTTC. Protein product: CASSQGLGGGLETQYF.